The clone carrying this TCR beta chain was seen ten or more times. Specified time point: newly diagnosed GD, antithyroid drugs for less than 3 months. PBMCs were the source of the RNA used for TCR sequencing. The data belong to a study of regulatory T cells in long-lasting Graves disease. Study information: Antithyroid drug intake by newly diagnosed Graves' patients had lasted under 3 months.

Library construction for TCR beta used iRepertoire HTBI primers and Arm-PCR of CDR3 regions. TCRdb ran MiXCR on the multiplex PCR reads and lists one entry per CDR3 protein. This repertoire shows about 440,000 distinct CDR3 sequences, roughly 15% found once; its top ten account for roughly 10%. The J segment lost 3 bases and the V segment lost 4 bases, leaving 9 bases of the junction unmatched. The germline CDR1 and CDR2 sequences are SEHNR and FQNEAQ (reference sequence). The CDR3 has 16 amino acids. This sample also belongs to another study, concerning T cells in Graves' hyperthyroidism and ophthalmopathy. From that study: Clinical symptoms, serum thyroxine, TRAb, thyroid ultrasound and orbital computed tomography established diagnosis. The HTBI primer set drove a first-round RT-PCR of the TCR CDR3. Patients with ophthalmopathy were separated from those with stable hyperthyroidism by a 13 V-J model.

The chain recombines TRBV7-9 with TRBJ2-1, with 7 bases fitting TRBD2. The sequence came from a woman aged 25 to 39 with Graves disease. Material: peripheral blood mononuclear cells (PBMCs), obtained at new diagnosis, from a patient treated with antithyroid drugs. The CDR3 nucleotides read TGTGCCAGCAGCTACTCCCTCGGGGAGGGCTACAATGAGCAGTTCTTC. Protein product: CASSYSLGEGYNEQFF.